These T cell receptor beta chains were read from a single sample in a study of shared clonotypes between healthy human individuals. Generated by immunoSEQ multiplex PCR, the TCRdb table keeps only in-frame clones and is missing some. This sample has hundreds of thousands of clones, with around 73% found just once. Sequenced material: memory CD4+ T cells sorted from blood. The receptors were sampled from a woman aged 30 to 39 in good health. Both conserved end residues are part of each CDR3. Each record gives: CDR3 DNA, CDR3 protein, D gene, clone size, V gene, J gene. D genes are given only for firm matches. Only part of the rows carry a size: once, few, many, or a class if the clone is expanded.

cdr3_nt: TGTGCCACCAGCTGGGTGCCGGGCAGGGGTAACACCGGGGAGCTGTTTTTT
cdr3_aa: CATSWVPGRGNTGELFF
d_call: NA
clone_size: few
v_call: TRBV15
j_call: TRBJ2-2

cdr3_nt: TGTGCCAGCACCACTGGGGCGGGGACCCACAACGAGCAGTACTTC
cdr3_aa: CASTTGAGTHNEQYF
d_call: NA
clone_size: NA
v_call: TRBV7-2
j_call: TRBJ2-7

cdr3_nt: TGCGCCAGCAGCCAAGTGGGAGGACGCCGGCGGGAGGCTCCCTACGAGCAGTACTTC
cdr3_aa: CASSQVGGRRREAPYEQYF
d_call: TRBD2
clone_size: NA
v_call: TRBV4-1
j_call: TRBJ2-7

cdr3_nt: TGTGCCAGCACCTACGAGGAGAGCTATGGCTACACCTTC
cdr3_aa: CASTYEESYGYTF
d_call: NA
clone_size: NA
v_call: TRBV6-1
j_call: TRBJ1-2

cdr3_nt: TGCGCCAGCAGCTTGGTACAGGGGGCTGCCGTGGAGACCCAGTACTTC
cdr3_aa: CASSLVQGAAVETQYF
d_call: TRBD1
clone_size: many
v_call: TRBV5-1
j_call: TRBJ2-5

cdr3_nt: TGTGCCAGCAGAATGTCTAGGGGCACAGATACGCAGTATTTT
cdr3_aa: CASRMSRGTDTQYF
d_call: NA
clone_size: NA
v_call: TRBV6-6
j_call: TRBJ2-3

cdr3_nt: TGTGCCAGCAGCTTACTTCTGGGTCCCTACGAGCAGTACTTC
cdr3_aa: CASSLLLGPYEQYF
d_call: NA
clone_size: few
v_call: TRBV7-8
j_call: TRBJ2-7

cdr3_nt: TGTGCCAGCAGTTTACCAGTCCATTCGACCTATGGCTACACCTTC
cdr3_aa: CASSLPVHSTYGYTF
d_call: NA
clone_size: few
v_call: TRBV28
j_call: TRBJ1-2

cdr3_nt: TGTGCCAGTAGTGTCTCTAGCGGGAGAGGGTACGAGCAGTACTTC
cdr3_aa: CASSVSSGRGYEQYF
d_call: TRBD2
clone_size: NA
v_call: TRBV19
j_call: TRBJ2-7

cdr3_nt: TGTGCCAGCAGCCATTCCGGGACTACGGGCTCCTACGAGCAGTACTTC
cdr3_aa: CASSHSGTTGSYEQYF
d_call: TRBD2
clone_size: NA
v_call: TRBV4-2
j_call: TRBJ2-7

cdr3_nt: TGTGCCAGCAGCTTCTCCGGGACTAGCGGGAGGGCAGAAGAGACCCAGTACTTC
cdr3_aa: CASSFSGTSGRAEETQYF
d_call: TRBD2
clone_size: NA
v_call: TRBV7-9
j_call: TRBJ2-5

cdr3_nt: TGCGCCAGCAGCTCAAGACAGGGGGTTAGGACTGAAGCTTTCTTT
cdr3_aa: CASSSRQGVRTEAFF
d_call: TRBD1
clone_size: NA
v_call: TRBV5-1
j_call: TRBJ1-1

cdr3_nt: TGTGCCAGCAGTGAAGCGCTCAGGGAGAGGGAAAAACTGTTTTTT
cdr3_aa: CASSEALREREKLFF
d_call: NA
clone_size: NA
v_call: TRBV6-1
j_call: TRBJ1-4

cdr3_nt: TGTGCCAGCAGTTTATGGGGGGGTTCAACTAATGAAAAACTGTTTTTT
cdr3_aa: CASSLWGGSTNEKLFF
d_call: NA
clone_size: NA
v_call: TRBV28
j_call: TRBJ1-4

cdr3_nt: TGTGCCAGCGGGGGGTATATGGATATCTATGGCTACACCTTC
cdr3_aa: CASGGYMDIYGYTF
d_call: NA
clone_size: NA
v_call: TRBV6-1
j_call: TRBJ1-2

cdr3_nt: TGTGCCAGCAGTTTATTGGCTAGCGGGAGAGCCTACGAGCAGTACTTC
cdr3_aa: CASSLLASGRAYEQYF
d_call: TRBD2
clone_size: many
v_call: TRBV27
j_call: TRBJ2-7

cdr3_nt: TGTGCCAGCAGCTTAGGGTGGGACAGAGGGGAGACCCAGTACTTC
cdr3_aa: CASSLGWDRGETQYF
d_call: TRBD1
clone_size: NA
v_call: TRBV7-6
j_call: TRBJ2-5

cdr3_nt: TGTGCCAGTAGTCGGGGAGGGGAGCTGTTTTTT
cdr3_aa: CASSRGGELFF
d_call: NA
clone_size: NA
v_call: TRBV19
j_call: TRBJ2-2

cdr3_nt: TGTGCCAGCCTGGGACAAGTGAACACCGGGGAGCTGTTTTTT
cdr3_aa: CASLGQVNTGELFF
d_call: NA
clone_size: NA
v_call: TRBV28
j_call: TRBJ2-2

cdr3_nt: TGTGCCAGCAGCGAATCGACAGTTCCTCCCTATGGCTACACCTTC
cdr3_aa: CASSESTVPPYGYTF
d_call: NA
clone_size: NA
v_call: TRBV9
j_call: TRBJ1-2

cdr3_nt: TGTGCCAGCAGTTTATCCAGAGATCAGCCCCAGCATTTT
cdr3_aa: CASSLSRDQPQHF
d_call: NA
clone_size: few
v_call: TRBV27
j_call: TRBJ1-5

cdr3_nt: TGTGCCAGCAGCCTCTGGGACAGGCCCGTGCAGTACTTC
cdr3_aa: CASSLWDRPVQYF
d_call: TRBD1
clone_size: once
v_call: TRBV28
j_call: TRBJ2-7

cdr3_nt: TGTGCCAGCAGCGTATCGGCTTTGAACACCGGGGAGCTGTTTTTT
cdr3_aa: CASSVSALNTGELFF
d_call: NA
clone_size: NA
v_call: TRBV9
j_call: TRBJ2-2

cdr3_nt: TGTGCCAGCATCCGACGTACTAGCGGGGCCGATGAGCAGTTCTTC
cdr3_aa: CASIRRTSGADEQFF
d_call: TRBD2
clone_size: NA
v_call: TRBV2
j_call: TRBJ2-1

cdr3_nt: TGTGCCAGCAGTTACTCGAGCTTCATGAACACTGAAGCTTTCTTT
cdr3_aa: CASSYSSFMNTEAFF
d_call: NA
clone_size: NA
v_call: TRBV6-5
j_call: TRBJ1-1

cdr3_nt: TGTGCCAGCAGTTTTTCGGAGCAAAACATTCAGTACTTC
cdr3_aa: CASSFSEQNIQYF
d_call: NA
clone_size: NA
v_call: TRBV27
j_call: TRBJ2-4

cdr3_nt: TGTGCCAGCAGCGCCGGGACTAGCGGGAGTTATACGCAGTATTTT
cdr3_aa: CASSAGTSGSYTQYF
d_call: TRBD2
clone_size: few
v_call: TRBV6-1
j_call: TRBJ2-3

cdr3_nt: TGTGCCAGTATCCGTCCGGGACAGGCTAACTATGGCTACACCTTC
cdr3_aa: CASIRPGQANYGYTF
d_call: TRBD1
clone_size: NA
v_call: TRBV19
j_call: TRBJ1-2

cdr3_nt: TGTGCCAGCAGTGTTGGCGGGAGAGGGGTTTACAATGAGCAGTTCTTC
cdr3_aa: CASSVGGRGVYNEQFF
d_call: TRBD2
clone_size: NA
v_call: TRBV2
j_call: TRBJ2-1

cdr3_nt: TGTGCCAGCAGCTTAGTCCGTTCCGGGTGGGAGCAGTTCTTC
cdr3_aa: CASSLVRSGWEQFF
d_call: NA
clone_size: NA
v_call: TRBV7-2
j_call: TRBJ2-1

cdr3_nt: TGTGCCAGCAGTACAGGAATCTATAGCAATCAGCCCCAGCATTTT
cdr3_aa: CASSTGIYSNQPQHF
d_call: NA
clone_size: NA
v_call: TRBV6-1
j_call: TRBJ1-5

cdr3_nt: TGCGCCAGCAGCCCAACGTTCCTAGCGGGATCTAACGAGCAGTACTTC
cdr3_aa: CASSPTFLAGSNEQYF
d_call: TRBD2
clone_size: NA
v_call: TRBV5-1
j_call: TRBJ2-7

cdr3_nt: TGTGCCAGCAGCTTATTAACGGGAAACTATGGCTACACCTTC
cdr3_aa: CASSLLTGNYGYTF
d_call: NA
clone_size: NA
v_call: TRBV7-2
j_call: TRBJ1-2

cdr3_nt: TGTGCCTGGAATGAAGGACCGTATGGCTACACCTTC
cdr3_aa: CAWNEGPYGYTF
d_call: NA
clone_size: NA
v_call: TRBV30
j_call: TRBJ1-2

cdr3_nt: TGTGCCAGCAGTTTCCAGGGGGTTGGCGGCAATCAGCCCCAGCATTTT
cdr3_aa: CASSFQGVGGNQPQHF
d_call: TRBD1
clone_size: NA
v_call: TRBV6-6
j_call: TRBJ1-5

cdr3_nt: TGTGCCTGGAGTGTTGTGGTGAGCCAAGGAGCGAGGGGAAACACCATATATTTT
cdr3_aa: CAWSVVVSQGARGNTIYF
d_call: NA
clone_size: NA
v_call: TRBV30
j_call: TRBJ1-3

cdr3_nt: TGTGCCAGCAGATCATACACTGGGGGTCGGACCGAGCAGTACTTC
cdr3_aa: CASRSYTGGRTEQYF
d_call: NA
clone_size: NA
v_call: TRBV2
j_call: TRBJ2-7

cdr3_nt: TGTGCCAGCAGGAGGGAAGGACAGGGGGCCACCGGGGAGCTGTTTTTT
cdr3_aa: CASRREGQGATGELFF
d_call: TRBD1
clone_size: many
v_call: TRBV11-3
j_call: TRBJ2-2

cdr3_nt: TGTGCCAGCAGCCCCACAACGGGGGCAGGAGCCTACGAGCAGTACTTC
cdr3_aa: CASSPTTGAGAYEQYF
d_call: NA
clone_size: NA
v_call: TRBV9
j_call: TRBJ2-7

cdr3_nt: TGTGCCAGCAGCCCCCGGGCTAGCGGACCCTACGAGCAGTACTTC
cdr3_aa: CASSPRASGPYEQYF
d_call: TRBD2
clone_size: many
v_call: TRBV27
j_call: TRBJ2-7

cdr3_nt: TGCGCCAGCAGCCAAGATCCCCTCGCTAGCGGGAGCTCCTACGAGCAGTACTTC
cdr3_aa: CASSQDPLASGSSYEQYF
d_call: TRBD2
clone_size: NA
v_call: TRBV4-1
j_call: TRBJ2-7

cdr3_nt: TGCGCCAGCAGCCAAATAGCGGGAGGGCCCGACGAGCAGTACTTC
cdr3_aa: CASSQIAGGPDEQYF
d_call: TRBD2
clone_size: NA
v_call: TRBV4-1
j_call: TRBJ2-7